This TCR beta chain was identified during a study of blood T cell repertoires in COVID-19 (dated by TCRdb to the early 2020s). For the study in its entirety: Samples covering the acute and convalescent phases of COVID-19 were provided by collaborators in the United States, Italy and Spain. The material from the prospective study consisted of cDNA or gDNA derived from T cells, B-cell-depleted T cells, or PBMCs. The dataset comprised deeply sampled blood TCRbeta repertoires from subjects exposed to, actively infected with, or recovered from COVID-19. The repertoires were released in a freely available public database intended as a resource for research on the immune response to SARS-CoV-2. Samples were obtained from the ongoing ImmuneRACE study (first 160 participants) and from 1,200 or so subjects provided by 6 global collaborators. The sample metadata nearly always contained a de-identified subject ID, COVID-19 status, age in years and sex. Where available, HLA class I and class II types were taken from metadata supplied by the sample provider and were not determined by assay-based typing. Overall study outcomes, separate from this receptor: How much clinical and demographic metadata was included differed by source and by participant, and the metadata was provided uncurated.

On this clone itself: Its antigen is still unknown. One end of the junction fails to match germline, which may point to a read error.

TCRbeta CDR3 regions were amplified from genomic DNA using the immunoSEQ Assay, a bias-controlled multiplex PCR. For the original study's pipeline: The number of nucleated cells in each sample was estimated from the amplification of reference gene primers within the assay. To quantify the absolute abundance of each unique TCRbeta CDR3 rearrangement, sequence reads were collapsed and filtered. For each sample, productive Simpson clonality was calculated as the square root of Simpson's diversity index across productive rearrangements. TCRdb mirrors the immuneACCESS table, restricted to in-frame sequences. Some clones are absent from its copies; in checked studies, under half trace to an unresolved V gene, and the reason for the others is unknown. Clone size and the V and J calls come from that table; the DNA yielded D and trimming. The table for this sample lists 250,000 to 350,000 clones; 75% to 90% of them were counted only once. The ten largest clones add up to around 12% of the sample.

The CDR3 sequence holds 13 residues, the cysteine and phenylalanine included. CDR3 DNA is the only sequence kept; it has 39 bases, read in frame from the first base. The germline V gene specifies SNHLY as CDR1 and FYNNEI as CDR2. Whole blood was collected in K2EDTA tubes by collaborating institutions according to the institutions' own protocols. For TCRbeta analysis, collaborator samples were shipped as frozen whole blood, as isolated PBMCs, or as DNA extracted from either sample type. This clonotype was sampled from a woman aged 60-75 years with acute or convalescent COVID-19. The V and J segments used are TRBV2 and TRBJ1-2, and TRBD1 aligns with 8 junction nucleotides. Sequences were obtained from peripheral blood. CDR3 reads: CASRPPGQDLRIF. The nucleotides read TGTGCCAGCAGGCCACCGGGACAGGACCTGCGCATCTTC. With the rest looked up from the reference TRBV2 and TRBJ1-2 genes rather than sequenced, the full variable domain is EPEVTQTPSHQVTQMGQEVILRCVPISNHLYFYWYRQILGQKVEFLVSFYNNEISEKSEIFDDQFSVERPDGSNFTLKIRSTKLEDSAMYFCASRPPGQDLRIFGSGTRLTVV.